The clone carrying this T cell receptor beta chain occurred many times. Antigen unknown. MiXCR was run by TCRdb on the 5' RACE reads, yielding one entry per CDR3 protein. The repertoire holds approximately 250,000 distinct CDR3 sequences, with approximately 3.5% as singletons. The data are from a study of T cells after yellow fever vaccination. Overall study results and limits: Clones that expanded after primary vaccination mostly reappeared after the booster (roughly 96% CD4, approximately 89% CD8). Some clonotypes were seen in both the CD4 and the CD8 compartments. These made up a small share and likely arose from convergent recombination. By day 5 rather than day 15, the secondary response had peaked, though it was weaker.

The CDR3 has 11 residues. V lost 3 bases and J lost 9, with 9 bases in between. The chain employs TRBV12-3 or TRBV12-4 and TRBJ2-7; D remains ambiguous. The source material was PBMCs, sampled 15 days after the yellow fever booster vaccination. This sequence originates from a man younger than 35 who received the YFV17D yellow fever vaccine. The CDR3 sequence: CASSFGVGQYF. The CDR3 DNA reads as TGTGCCAGCAGTTTCGGAGTCGGGCAGTACTTC.